The 6 T cell receptor beta chains below come from one sample, sequenced in a study of shared T cell receptors in the human thymus. The method was immunoSEQ multiplex PCR; TCRdb's version includes in-frame clones alone and lacks a portion of them. The profile shows about 380,000 clones, 85% to 95% of them singletons. The source material was thymocytes. The source of these receptors is a human donor.

The rearrangement links TRBV5-4 to TRBJ2-5; no firm D call. Germline assignment: CDR1 SGHNT and CDR2 YYREEE (reference sequence). V dropped 4 bases and J dropped 3 bases, with 10 bases sitting between them. The CDR3 length is 13 residues. The CDR3 spells CASSLDRKETQYF. The CDR3 DNA sequence: TGTGCCAGCAGCCTGGACCGTAAAGAGACCCAGTACTTC.

Only one count was recorded for this clone. The chain carries TRBV10-3 and TRBJ1-3; 7 bases map to TRBD1. This CDR3 contains 16 residues. Germline CDR1 ENHRY, CDR2 SYGVKD. V dropped 5 bases and J dropped 0; count of bases not matched to a gene: 7. CDR3 in DNA: TGTGCCATCAGTTTGACAGGGCTCTTCTCTGGAAACACCATATATTTT. As protein: CAISLTGLFSGNTIYF.

The genes are TRBV28 and TRBJ1-1; the D gene is possibly TRBD1 (5 bases). There are 18 residues in the CDR3. V lost 7 bases, J lost 5 bases, and 29 bases lay in between. In germline, CDR1 is MDHEN, CDR2 SYDVKM. The CDR3, as DNA: TGTGCCAGCACCCCGGGCGTTGCGGGGCGTCGGCGGGAGACTGAAGCTTTCTTT. Translated, it gives CASTPGVAGRRRETEAFF.

This clone was observed a single time. The J gene is TRBJ2-7, the V gene TRBV18; TRBD1 matches at 8 bases. J lost 0 bases, V lost 2 bases, and 3 bases had no gene match. The CDR3 sequence is 15 residues long. Germline V lookup: CDR1 KGHSH, CDR2 LQKENI. The CDR3 sequence: CASSPAGGYSYEQYF. CDR3 coding DNA: TGTGCCAGCTCACCAGCAGGGGGCTACTCCTACGAGCAGTACTTC. The full variable domain, completed using reference TRBV18 and TRBJ2-7, is NAGVMQNPRHLVRRRGQEARLRCSPMKGHSHVYWYRQLPEEGLKFMVYLQKENIIDESGMPKERFSAEFPKEGPSILRIQQVVRGDSAAYFCASSPAGGYSYEQYFGPGTRLTVT.

V and J are TRBV4-3 and TRBJ2-5; TRBD2 matches at 11 bases. The germline V gene encodes CDR1 LGHNA and CDR2 YSLEER. This CDR3 region has 14 residues. J lost 4 bases, V lost 4 bases, and 2 bases had no gene match. In DNA, the CDR3 is TGCGCCAGCAGCCGAGGACTAGCGGGAGAGACCCAGTACTTC. Its translation is CASSRGLAGETQYF.

The rearrangement uses TRBV19 and TRBJ2-7; weak D call: TRBD2 (7 bases). In germline, CDR1 is LNHDA, CDR2 SQIVND (reference sequence). This CDR3 spans 14 amino acids. Trimming left V 7 bases short and J 2 bases short, with 15 bases between. The CDR3 here is CASTPGGGPYEQYF. CDR3 nucleotide sequence: TGTGCCAGTACCCCAGGCGGGGGCCCCTACGAGCAGTACTTC.